The entry below gives a single T cell receptor (beta chain) sequence along with its context. At one end the junction does not follow the germline gene, possibly because of a read error. The PCR employed 60 Vbeta primers together with 13 Jbeta primers. Sequencing used immunoSEQ multiplex PCR; TCRdb keeps in-frame clones, though not all of them. This sample has 80,000 to 130,000 clones; 79% occur once, and the top ten carry about 4%. This sample was included in a study of cytomegalovirus exposure and HLA in healthy donors. CDR3 size: 14 residues. Germline loops: CDR1 WSHSY, CDR2 SAAADI. This receptor was identified in a female donor in good health and CMV-seropositive. Sequenced input: PBMCs. This chain connects TRBV10-2 to TRBJ2-2; tentatively, D is TRBD2 (6 bases). CDR3 nucleotides: TGCGCCAGCAGTGAGCCCCGATCCACCGGGGGGCTGTTTTTT. Translated, it gives CASSEPRSTGGLFF.